The next 21 T cell receptor beta chains were all read from a single sample in a study of breast tumors, draining lymph nodes, adjacent tissues. Axillary draining lymph nodes of breast cancer patients supplied the node samples. TCRdb independently ran MiXCR on the multiplex PCR reads; one entry per CDR3 protein. The sample has about 110,000 distinct CDR3 sequences; roughly 33% are singletons. The sequenced sample consisted of axillary lymph node tissue. These receptors were obtained from a female donor with breast cancer. Some clones in this sample may be carry-over from other donors' samples.

The chain has TRBV12-3 or TRBV12-4 and TRBJ1-1; D unresolved. Trimming removed 3 bases at V and 4 bases at J, with 9 bases between. The CDR3 runs 13 residues. The CDR3 protein is CASSFGDVTEAFF. The CDR3 DNA is TGTGCCAGCAGTTTCGGTGACGTCACTGAAGCTTTCTTT.

The V gene is TRBV6-1, the J gene TRBJ1-4; maybe TRBD1 (6 bases). V shed 5 bases and J shed 8 bases, with 24 bases lying between them. Looked up from germline, CDR1 is MNHNS and CDR2 is SASEGT. The CDR3 is 17 residues long. The CDR3 sequence is CASSQLGGRLRGEKLFF. CDR3 nucleotides: TGTGCCAGCAGTCAATTAGGGGGGAGGCTCCGGGGGGAAAAACTGTTTTTT.

This clonotype came up a few times. The CDR3 sequence is CASSLSGTGNTEAFF. CDR3 in DNA: TGCGCCAGCAGCTTGTCCGGGACAGGAAACACTGAAGCTTTCTTT. The genes are TRBV5-1 and TRBJ1-1; 8 bases agree with TRBD1. The germline V gene has CDR1 SGHRS and CDR2 YFSETQ. The CDR3 has 15 amino acids. V shed 1 base and J 2 bases; nucleotides not matched to a gene: 4.

Ten or more counts support this clonotype. This chain connects TRBV19 to TRBJ2-3, with a weak D call TRBD1 (6 bases). CDR1 LNHDA and CDR2 SQIVND come from the germline V gene (reference sequence). V was cut by 3 bases and J by 3 bases, with 10 bases left in between. CDR3 length equals 14 residues. CDR3 coding DNA: TGTGCCAGTAGTATTGGGGGCGGGACAGATACGCAGTATTTT. Residues: CASSIGGGTDTQYF. The complete variable domain, with remaining parts taken from reference TRBV19 and TRBJ2-3, reads DGGITQSPKYLFRKEGQNVTLSCEQNLNHDAMYWYRQDPGQGLRLIYYSQIVNDFQKGDIAEGYSVSREKKESFPLTVTSAQKNPTAFYLCASSIGGGTDTQYFGPGTRLTVL.

This sequence joins TRBV14 and TRBJ2-1; 9 nucleotides agree with TRBD1. With V trimmed by 1 base and J by 0 bases, 4 bases remained unmatched. The CDR3 has 17 residues. Per the germline V gene, CDR1 is SGHDN and CDR2 is FVKESK. CDR3 nucleotide sequence: TGTGCCAGCAGCCAAGCCGGGACAGGGAGCTCCTACAATGAGCAGTTCTTC. It specifies CASSQAGTGSSYNEQFF.

The chain couples TRBV2 to TRBJ2-1; possible D gene TRBD2, 6 bases. The V gene's germline CDR1 is SNHLY and CDR2 FYNNEI. The CDR3 is 13 amino acids. The V and J ends lost 6 bases and 4 bases respectively, with 10 bases between them. Written as DNA, the CDR3 is TGTGCCAGCAGGGGGACTGGGTACAATGAGCAGTTCTTC. Translation: CASRGTGYNEQFF.

This clonotype was seen ten or more times. The chain combines TRBV20-1 with TRBJ2-7, with D possibly TRBD1 on 6 matching bases. Germline values: CDR1 DFQATT, CDR2 SNEGSKA (reference sequence). There are 14 residues in the CDR3. V lost 5 bases, J lost 4 bases, and 18 bases lay in between. In DNA, the CDR3 is TGCAGTGCTCCTTCTCTGGGGACAATTTACGAGCAGTACTTC. Protein: CSAPSLGTIYEQYF.

This clonotype has ten or more counts. As the CDR3 is not closed by the conserved phenylalanine or tryptophan, this likely results from a read error. This chain links TRBV5-4 with TRBJ2-7, with D unresolved. Germline V CDR1 and CDR2: SGHNT, YYREEE (reference sequence). The V end lost 2 bases, the J end lost 5 bases, and 8 bases lay between the germline ends. CDR3 length: 12 residues. The chain's CDR3 is CASSFGINEQYL. CDR3 DNA sequence: TGTGCCAGCAGCTTTGGTATAAACGAGCAGTACCTC.

This clonotype appeared many times. The chain is built from TRBV6-1 and TRBJ2-7; D is possibly TRBD2 (6 bases). CDR3 length equals 14 residues. The germline V gene has CDR1 MNHNS and CDR2 SASEGT. V shed 8 bases and J shed 6 bases, with 20 bases lying between them. The DNA of the CDR3 is TGTGCCAGCCACGGGACGCCGGGGGACCGCGAGCAGTACTTC. Its translation is CASHGTPGDREQYF.

Remarks on this clonotype: The junction differs from germline at one of its ends, possibly a read error. The chain is built from TRBV7-7 and TRBJ2-5; 7 bases line up with TRBD1. CDR1 is SSHAT, CDR2 FNYEAQ, per germline (reference sequence). This CDR3 region has 14 residues. In nucleotides, the CDR3 is TGTGCTAGCAGCCCGAGTCTGACGGGACAGCCCCAGTACTTC. Amino acid sequence: CASSPSLTGQPQYF.

The J gene is TRBJ1-5, the V gene TRBV5-1; D might be TRBD1 (6 bases). Germline CDR1 and CDR2: SGHRS and YFSETQ. V was cut by 5 bases and J by 0 bases, with 9 bases left in between. This CDR3 is built from 14 residues. The CDR3 loop reads CASRPGHSNQPQHF. CDR3 nucleotide sequence: TGCGCCAGCAGGCCGGGACATAGCAATCAGCCCCAGCATTTT.

Comment on this clonotype: This may be a read error, as it is one base from a much larger clone. V is TRBV14 and J is TRBJ2-1; D call uncertain. The CDR3 is 14 residues long. CDR1 is SGHDN, CDR2 FVKESK, per germline. CDR3 sequence: CASSQDLRWGEQSF. The CDR3 DNA sequence: TGTGCCAGCAGCCAAGATCTCAGGTGGGGTGAGCAGTCCTTC.

This clonotype appeared many times. The junction and the germline gene differ at one end; a read error may be behind it. J is TRBJ1-6 and V is TRBV18; D is possibly TRBD1 (5 bases). The CDR3 spans 16 residues. The germline V gene encodes CDR1 KGHSH and CDR2 LQKENI. The CDR3 sequence: CASPPKEGTYNSPLHF. The CDR3 coding sequence is TGTGCCAGCCCACCAAAGGAGGGGACCTATAATTCACCCCTCCACTTT.

There are many counts of this clonotype. Here the CDR3 reads CASSRGQGDYGYTF. The DNA of the CDR3 is TGTGCCAGCAGTAGAGGACAGGGGGACTATGGCTACACCTTC. J is TRBJ1-2 and V is TRBV6-6; 10 positions agree with TRBD1. Looked up from germline, CDR1 is MNHNY and CDR2 is SVGAGI (reference sequence). This CDR3 is 14 amino acids long. With 5 bases clipped from V and 3 bases from J, the junction kept 3 bases outside the gene matches.

On this clonotype itself: Relative to the germline gene, one junction end is altered; a read error may explain this. The V and J genes are TRBV5-4 and TRBJ2-3, with 11 bases fitting TRBD2. The CDR3 consists of 17 residues. Germline V gene lookup returns CDR1 SGHNT and CDR2 YYREEE (reference sequence). The CDR3 DNA reads TGTGCCAGCGGCTTGCCTTTAGCGGGGGGGCAGGCAGATACGCAGTATTTT. Its protein product is CASGLPLAGGQADTQYF.

This clonotype has a count of ten or more. The chain uses TRBV12-3 or TRBV12-4 and TRBJ2-5, with 11 nucleotides matching TRBD1. With V trimmed by 0 bases and J by 2 bases, 2 bases remained unmatched. The CDR3 spans 16 residues. The CDR3 DNA sequence: TGTGCCAGCAGTTTAGCCGGGACAGGGGGACAAGAGACCCAGTACTTC. Its translation: CASSLAGTGGQETQYF.

V gene TRBV20-1 combines with J gene TRBJ1-5; D gene uncertain. CDR3 length equals 13 residues. Trimming shortened V by 6 bases and J by 6 bases, and 15 bases separated the two germline ends. Germline lookup yields CDR1 DFQATT and CDR2 SNEGSKA (reference sequence). CDR3 amino acids: CSARTVPTQPQHF. In nucleotides, the CDR3 is TGCAGTGCGAGGACGGTGCCCACTCAGCCCCAGCATTTT.

This clonotype has at least ten counts. The rearrangement links TRBV20-1 to TRBJ2-1, with TRBD2 identical over 8 bases. From germline, CDR1 is DFQATT and CDR2 SNEGSKA (reference sequence). This CDR3 is built from 13 residues. V lost 5 bases and J lost 8; bases outside the gene matches: 8. In DNA, the CDR3 is TGCAGTGCTTTCGGACTAGCAAGAGATGAGCAGTTCTTC. This translates into CSAFGLARDEQFF.

The sample holds many counts of this clonotype. The rearrangement joins TRBV6-2 or TRBV6-3 to TRBJ2-3; D is perhaps TRBD1 (6 bases). V gave up 5 bases and J gave up 1 base, with 16 bases separating them. The CDR3 is 16 amino acids. Per the germline V gene, CDR1 is MNHEY and CDR2 is SVGEGT. DNA of the CDR3: TGTGCCAGCAGTGCAGGACATCCAGGGGGCACAGATACGCAGTATTTT. Translation gives CASSAGHPGGTDTQYF.

This clonotype has a count of ten or more. The chain links TRBV20-1 to TRBJ2-2; 8 bases are a match to TRBD2. The length of the CDR3 is 17 residues. CDR1 is DFQATT and CDR2 is SNEGSKA in the germline V gene (reference sequence). The junction had 9 bases not matched to a gene; V was cut back by 3 bases and J by 0 bases. CDR3 loop: CSARSIRGGSNTGELFF. CDR3 sequence (DNA): TGCAGTGCTAGGTCAATACGGGGGGGATCGAACACCGGGGAGCTGTTTTTT.

V is TRBV20-1 and J is TRBJ2-5; TRBD2 aligns across 16 bases. The J segment lost 7 bases and the V segment lost 2 bases, leaving 7 bases of the junction unmatched. In germline, CDR1 is DFQATT, CDR2 SNEGSKA (reference sequence). The CDR3 loop spans 16 amino acids. CDR3 in amino acids: CSARPGTSGRAGTQYF. The CDR3 nucleotides read TGCAGTGCTAGACCCGGGACTAGCGGGAGGGCCGGGACCCAGTACTTC.